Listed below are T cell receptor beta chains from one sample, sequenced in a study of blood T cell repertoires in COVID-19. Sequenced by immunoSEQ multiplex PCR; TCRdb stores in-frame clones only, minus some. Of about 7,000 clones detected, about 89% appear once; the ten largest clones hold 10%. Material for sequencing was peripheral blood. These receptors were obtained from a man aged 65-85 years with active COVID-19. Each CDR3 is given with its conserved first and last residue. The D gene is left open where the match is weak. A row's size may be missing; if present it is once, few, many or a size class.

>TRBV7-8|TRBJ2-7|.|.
TGTGCCAGCAGCTACGGGGAATACGAGCAGTACTTC
CASSYGEYEQYF
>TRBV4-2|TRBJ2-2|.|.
TGTGCCAGCAGCCAAGATGTAGCCTCGAACACCGGGGAGCTGTTTTTT
CASSQDVASNTGELFF
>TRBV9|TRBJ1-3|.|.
TGTGCCAGCAGCGCGACGGGAGGAAACACCATATATTTT
CASSATGGNTIYF
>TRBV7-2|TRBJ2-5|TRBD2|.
TGTGCCAGCAGCCCGCACCCGCGGGGGGTACAAGAGACCCAGTACTTC
CASSPHPRGVQETQYF
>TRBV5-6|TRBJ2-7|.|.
TGTGCCAGCAGGAGAAGACGGGGGAGCCCCGACGAGCAGTACTTC
CASRRRRGSPDEQYF
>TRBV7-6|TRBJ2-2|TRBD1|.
TGTGCCAGCAGCTCTACAGGGGAGAGAGGGACCGGGGAGCTGTTTTTT
CASSSTGERGTGELFF
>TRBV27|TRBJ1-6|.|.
TGTGCCAGCAGTCCAGTAGGGGGTGTTTCACCCCTCCACTTT
CASSPVGGVSPLHF
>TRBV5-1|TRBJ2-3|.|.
TGCGCCAGCAGCCCCCAGGCGACAGTCACAGATACGCAGTATTTT
CASSPQATVTDTQYF
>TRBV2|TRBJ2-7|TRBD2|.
TGTGCCAGCAGCACTAGCGGGGTCAACGAGCAGTACTTC
CASSTSGVNEQYF
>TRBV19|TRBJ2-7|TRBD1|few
TGTGCCAGTGCCCCTTGGGGGACAGCCTACGAGCAGTACTTC
CASAPWGTAYEQYF
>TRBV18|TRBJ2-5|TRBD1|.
TGTGCCAGCTCGCCAGGGACAGGGGGCAGCGGGACCCAGTACTTC
CASSPGTGGSGTQYF
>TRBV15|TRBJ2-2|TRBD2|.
TGTGCCACCAGCAGATCCCCAGCGGGGGGGCAGGACGGGGAGCTGTTTTTT
CATSRSPAGGQDGELFF
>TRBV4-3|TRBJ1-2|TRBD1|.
TGCGCCAGCAGCCAAGTCCTCTCGGGACAGGGGGTGAATGGCTACACCTTC
CASSQVLSGQGVNGYTF
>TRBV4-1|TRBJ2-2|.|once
TGCGCCAGCAGCCCCGGACAGAACACCGGGGAGCTGTTTTTT
CASSPGQNTGELFF
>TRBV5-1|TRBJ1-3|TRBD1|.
TGCGCCAGCAGCTGGGCCACAGGGGGCAGTGGAAACACCATATATTTT
CASSWATGGSGNTIYF
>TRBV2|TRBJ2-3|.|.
TGTGCCAGCAGTCGAGCCGTTGGCGGTACGCAGTATTTT
CASSRAVGGTQYF
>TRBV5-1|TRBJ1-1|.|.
TGCGCCAGCAGCCTACGGGAAAAGAACACTGAAGCTTTCTTT
CASSLREKNTEAFF
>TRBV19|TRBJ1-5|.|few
TGTGCCAGTAGTAGGACAGCAGCTAGCAATCAGCCCCAGCATTTT
CASSRTAASNQPQHF
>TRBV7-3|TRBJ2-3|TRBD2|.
TGTGCCAGCAGCTTAACTCGACTAGCGGGGGGGTCAGATACGCAGTATTTT
CASSLTRLAGGSDTQYF
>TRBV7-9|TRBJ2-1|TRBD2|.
TGTGCCAGCAGCTTAGGAGGGACTAGCGGCATCGTCAATGAGCAGTTCTTC
CASSLGGTSGIVNEQFF
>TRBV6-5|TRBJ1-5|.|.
TGTGCCAGCAGTTACTCGCGGGATCAGCCCCAGCATTTT
CASSYSRDQPQHF
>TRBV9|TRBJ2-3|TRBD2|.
TGTGCCAGCAGCGTAGTTAGCGGGGGGCCCTGGGATACGCAGTATTTT
CASSVVSGGPWDTQYF